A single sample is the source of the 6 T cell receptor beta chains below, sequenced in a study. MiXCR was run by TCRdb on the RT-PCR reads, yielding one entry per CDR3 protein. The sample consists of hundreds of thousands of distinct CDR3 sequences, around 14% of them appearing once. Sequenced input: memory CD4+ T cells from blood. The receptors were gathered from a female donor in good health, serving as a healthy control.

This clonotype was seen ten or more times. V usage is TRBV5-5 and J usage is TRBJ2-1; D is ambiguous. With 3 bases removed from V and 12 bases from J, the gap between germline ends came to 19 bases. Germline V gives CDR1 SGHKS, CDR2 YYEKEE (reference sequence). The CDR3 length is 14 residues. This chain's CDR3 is CASSSSTSRVGQFF. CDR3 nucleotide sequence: TGTGCCAGCAGCTCCAGCACGTCTAGAGTTGGGCAGTTCTTC.

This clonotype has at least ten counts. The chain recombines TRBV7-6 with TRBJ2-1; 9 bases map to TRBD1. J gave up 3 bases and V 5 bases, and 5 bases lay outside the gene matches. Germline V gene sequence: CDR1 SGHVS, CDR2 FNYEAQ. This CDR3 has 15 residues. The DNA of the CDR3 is TGTGCCAGCAGCATACAGGGGGCATTCTACAATGAGCAGTTCTTC. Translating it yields CASSIQGAFYNEQFF.

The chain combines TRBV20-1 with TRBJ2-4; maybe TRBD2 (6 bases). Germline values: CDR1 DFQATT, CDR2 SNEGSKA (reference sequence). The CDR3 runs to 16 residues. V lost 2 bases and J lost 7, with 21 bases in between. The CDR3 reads CSARRVAEDDRNIQYF. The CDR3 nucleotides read TGCAGTGCTAGAAGGGTAGCGGAAGACGATCGCAACATTCAGTACTTC.

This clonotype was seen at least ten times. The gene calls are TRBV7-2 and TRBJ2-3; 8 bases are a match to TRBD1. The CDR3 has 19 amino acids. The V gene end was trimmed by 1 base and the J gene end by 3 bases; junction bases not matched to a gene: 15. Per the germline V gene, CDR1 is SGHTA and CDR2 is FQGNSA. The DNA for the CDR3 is TGTGCCAGCAGCTTAGTCAGGGGGGCGACGACAGGGGAAACAGATACGCAGTATTTT. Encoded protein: CASSLVRGATTGETDTQYF.

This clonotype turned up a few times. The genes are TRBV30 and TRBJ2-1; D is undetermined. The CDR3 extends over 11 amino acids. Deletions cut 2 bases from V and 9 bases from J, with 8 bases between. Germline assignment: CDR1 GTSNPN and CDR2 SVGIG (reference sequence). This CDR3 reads CAWSRQTEQFF. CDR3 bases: TGTGCCTGGAGTAGGCAGACTGAGCAGTTCTTC.

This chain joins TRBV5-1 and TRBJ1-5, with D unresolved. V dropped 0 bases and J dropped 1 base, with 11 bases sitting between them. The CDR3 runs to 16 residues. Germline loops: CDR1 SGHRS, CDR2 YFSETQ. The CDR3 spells CASSLGYSGSNQPQHF. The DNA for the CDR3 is TGCGCCAGCAGCTTGGGGTACAGTGGGAGCAATCAGCCCCAGCATTTT.